These 9 T cell receptor beta chains came from one sample sequenced in a study of metastatic and nonmetastatic thyroid tumors. TCRdb ran MiXCR on the PCR reads. The sample has 30,000 to 40,000 clones, under 25% seen once. The entire patient cohort was treatment-naive prior to thyroid surgery. The sample was tumor tissue. These receptors all stem from a male donor with papillary thyroid cancer or a benign thyroid nodule (not recorded which). Some clones in this sample may be carry-over from other donors' samples.

The CDR3 region is CASSDRGNEKLFF. The CDR3 bases are TGTGCCAGCAGTGACAGGGGTAATGAAAAACTGTTTTTT. The chain recombines TRBV7-9 with TRBJ1-4, with TRBD1 matching 8 bases. This CDR3 spans 13 amino acids. Losses at the gene ends were 6 bases for V and 4 bases for J; bases not matched to a gene: 1. Germline CDR1 is SEHNR and CDR2 is FQNEAQ (reference sequence).

This clone was observed many times. CDR3 loop: CASSQDPFRGGTDTQYF. The CDR3 nucleotides are TGCGCCAGCAGCCAAGATCCTTTTCGAGGGGGTACAGATACGCAGTATTTT. The chain combines TRBV4-3 with TRBJ2-3; weak D call: TRBD1 (6 bases). The CDR3 extends over 17 amino acids. Germline loops: CDR1 LGHNA, CDR2 YSLEER. V lost 0 bases to trimming and J lost 3 bases, with 16 bases between them.

This clone has a handful of counts. The rearrangement joins TRBV6-1 to TRBJ2-7, with TRBD2 identical over 9 bases. Germline CDR1 MNHNS, CDR2 SASEGT. The V segment lost 7 bases and the J segment 6 bases; nucleotides outside the gene matches: 13. The CDR3 extends over 15 amino acids. The CDR3 sequence: CASTYSGSVLGEQYF. The CDR3 DNA sequence: TGTGCCAGCACCTATAGCGGGAGTGTCCTGGGCGAGCAGTACTTC.

This clone showed up just a few times. The chain recombines TRBV6-1 with TRBJ2-1; 10 bases match TRBD2. The germline CDR1 and CDR2 sequences are MNHNS and SASEGT. The CDR3 covers 13 residues. With V trimmed by 7 bases and J by 9 bases, 6 bases remained unmatched. CDR3 in DNA: TGTGCCAGCATGGAGTTAGCGGGAGGTGAGCAGTTCTTC. Its protein product is CASMELAGGEQFF.

By share of the sample, this clone is medium-sized. Since the CDR3 does not end with the conserved phenylalanine or tryptophan, this likely comes from a read error. Because the CDR3's place on the DNA is in doubt, the DNA is left out and the CDR3 is given as listed by TCRdb. The V and J genes are TRBV27 and TRBJ2-7; the DNA was not compared with TRBD2, the D call given in the table. The CDR3 is 10 residues long, ends included. CDR1 MNHEY and CDR2 SMNVEV come from the germline V gene (reference sequence). CDR3 loop: CASSLYGART.

The CDR3 spells CASSQDPLSGGQALGSPLHF. For the CDR3, the DNA is TGTGCCAGCAGCCAAGATCCCCTCTCGGGGGGGCAAGCTCTGGGTTCACCCCTCCACTTT. The chain carries TRBV4-2 and TRBJ1-6; D perhaps matches TRBD1 (6 bases). CDR1 and CDR2 (germline): LGHNA, YNFKEQ. CDR3 length: 20 amino acids. V was pared by 0 bases and J by 9 bases, with 27 bases between.

There are many counts of this clone. This sequence joins TRBV20-1 and TRBJ2-7; D is perhaps TRBD2 (5 bases). Germline loops: CDR1 DFQATT, CDR2 SNEGSKA (reference sequence). Trimming stripped 8 bases from V and 2 bases from J, with 16 bases between. The CDR3 contains 13 residues. The CDR3 DNA follows: TGCAGTTCGGCGGGTCTAGCTACCTACGAGCAGTACTTC. This translates into CSSAGLATYEQYF.

This clone came up many times. The rearrangement joins TRBV3-1 to TRBJ2-7; 10 positions match TRBD1. The CDR3 extends over 16 amino acids. The V segment lost 3 bases and the J segment 4 bases; nucleotides outside the gene matches: 9. Per the germline V gene, CDR1 is LGHDT and CDR2 is YNNKEL (reference sequence). The CDR3 loop reads CASSQATGGTLYEQYF. DNA of the CDR3: TGTGCCAGCAGCCAGGCGACAGGGGGCACCTTATACGAGCAGTACTTC.

This clone was counted ten times or more. The chain carries TRBV3-1 and TRBJ2-1; possible D gene TRBD1, 5 bases. Germline lookup yields CDR1 LGHDT and CDR2 YNNKEL (reference sequence). Trimming cost V 2 bases and J 4 bases, with 6 bases left between them. CDR3 size: 13 residues. The CDR3 DNA follows: TGTGCCAGCAGCCAACAGGGATACAATGAGCAGTTCTTC. Its protein is CASSQQGYNEQFF.